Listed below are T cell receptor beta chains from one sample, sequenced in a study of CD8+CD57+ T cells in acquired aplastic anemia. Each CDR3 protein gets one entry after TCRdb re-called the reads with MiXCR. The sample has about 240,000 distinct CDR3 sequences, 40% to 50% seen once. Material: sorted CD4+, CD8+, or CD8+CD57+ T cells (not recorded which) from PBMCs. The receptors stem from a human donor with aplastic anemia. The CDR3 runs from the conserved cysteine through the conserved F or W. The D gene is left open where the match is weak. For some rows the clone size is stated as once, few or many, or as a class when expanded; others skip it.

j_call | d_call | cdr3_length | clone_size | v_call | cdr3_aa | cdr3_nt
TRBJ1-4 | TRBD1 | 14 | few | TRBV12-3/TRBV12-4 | CASSRDSYNEKLFF | TGTGCCAGCAGCCGGGACAGCTATAATGAAAAACTGTTTTTT
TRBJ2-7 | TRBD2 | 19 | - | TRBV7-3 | CASSLRAGLSGEISYEQYF | TGTGCCAGCAGCTTACGGGCGGGTCTTAGCGGGGAGATCTCCTACGAGCAGTACTTC
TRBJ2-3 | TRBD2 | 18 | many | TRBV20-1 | CSARGRLAGGGSTDTQYF | TGCAGTGCTAGGGGTAGACTAGCGGGGGGGGGCAGCACAGATACGCAGTATTTT
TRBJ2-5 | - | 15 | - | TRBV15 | CATSRDTRGAETQYF | TGTGCCACCAGCAGAGATACAAGGGGGGCGGAGACCCAGTACTTC
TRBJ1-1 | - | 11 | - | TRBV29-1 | CSGGEGTEAFF | TGCAGCGGGGGGGAGGGCACTGAAGCTTTCTTT
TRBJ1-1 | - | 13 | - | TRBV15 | CATSRDRVTEAFF | TGTGCCACCAGCAGAGACAGGGTCACTGAAGCTTTCTTT
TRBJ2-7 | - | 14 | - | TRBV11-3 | CASSLDLTAREQYF | TGTGCCAGCAGCTTAGATCTGACAGCCCGCGAGCAGTACTTC
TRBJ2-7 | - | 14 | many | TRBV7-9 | CASSPQDWYYEQYF | TGTGCCAGCAGCCCACAGGACTGGTACTACGAGCAGTACTTC
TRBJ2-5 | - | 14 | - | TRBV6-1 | CASSYSRGTPTQYF | TGTGCCAGCAGTTACTCGAGGGGGACTCCCACCCAGTACTTC
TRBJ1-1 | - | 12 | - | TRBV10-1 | CAKTGPTTEAFF | TGCGCCAAGACCGGACCAACGACTGAAGCTTTCTTT
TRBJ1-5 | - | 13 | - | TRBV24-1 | CATSDFTGSTQHF | TGTGCCACCAGTGATTTTACAGGCTCGACCCAGCATTTT
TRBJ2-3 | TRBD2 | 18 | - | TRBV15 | CATSRDLEGLAGGDTQYF | TGTGCCACCAGCAGAGATCTAGAGGGACTAGCGGGCGGAGATACGCAGTATTTT
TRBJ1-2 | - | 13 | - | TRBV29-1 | CSVESRSGYGYTF | TGCAGCGTTGAGTCAAGGAGCGGCTATGGCTACACCTTC
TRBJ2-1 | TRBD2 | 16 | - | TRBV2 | CASKRTTSGSQNEQFF | TGTGCCAGTAAGAGAACGACTAGCGGGAGTCAAAATGAGCAGTTCTTC
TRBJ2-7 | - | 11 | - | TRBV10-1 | CATSEGYEQYF | TGCGCCACCTCGGAGGGCTACGAGCAGTACTTC
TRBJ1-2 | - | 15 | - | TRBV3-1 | CASSERDPPDYGYTF | TGTGCCAGCAGCGAAAGGGATCCTCCAGACTATGGCTACACCTTC
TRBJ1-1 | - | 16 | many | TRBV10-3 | CAISGPKGRGNTEAFF | TGTGCCATCAGTGGCCCAAAAGGTCGGGGGAACACTGAAGCTTTCTTT
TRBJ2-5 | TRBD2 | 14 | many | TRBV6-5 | CASSYGTSGETQYF | TGTGCCAGCAGTTACGGGACTAGCGGGGAGACCCAGTACTTC
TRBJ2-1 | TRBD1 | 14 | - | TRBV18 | CASSPQQGGNEQFF | TGTGCCAGCTCACCACAACAGGGGGGCAATGAGCAGTTCTTC
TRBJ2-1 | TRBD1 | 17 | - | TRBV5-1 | CASSFPGQGATLHEQFF | TGCGCCAGCAGCTTCCCGGGACAGGGGGCGACGTTGCATGAGCAGTTCTTC
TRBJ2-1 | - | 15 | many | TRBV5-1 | CASSLEQVSYNEQFF | TGCGCCAGCAGCTTGGAGCAGGTATCCTACAATGAGCAGTTCTTC
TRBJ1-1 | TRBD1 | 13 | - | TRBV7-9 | CASRPRGLTEAFF | TGTGCCAGCAGACCCAGGGGGCTCACTGAAGCTTTCTTT
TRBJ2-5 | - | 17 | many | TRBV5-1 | CASSHSPAWGRGETQYF | TGCGCCAGCAGCCACTCACCGGCCTGGGGTCGCGGAGAGACCCAGTACTTC
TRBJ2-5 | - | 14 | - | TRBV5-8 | CASSLGGQGGTQYF | TGTGCCAGCAGCTTGGGAGGTCAGGGGGGGACCCAGTACTTC
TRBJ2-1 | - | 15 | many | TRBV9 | CASSENTGIFNEQFF | TGTGCCAGCAGCGAGAATACAGGAATATTCAATGAGCAGTTCTTC
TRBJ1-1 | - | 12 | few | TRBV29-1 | CSASRESTEAFF | TGCAGCGCATCCAGGGAGAGCACTGAAGCTTTCTTT
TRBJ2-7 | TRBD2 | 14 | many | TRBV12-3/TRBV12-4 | CASSRSGGGYEQYF | TGTGCCAGCAGCCGTAGCGGGGGAGGTTACGAGCAGTACTTC
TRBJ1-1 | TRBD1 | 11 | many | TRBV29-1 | CSGDRATEAFF | TGCAGCGGAGACAGGGCCACTGAAGCTTTCTTT
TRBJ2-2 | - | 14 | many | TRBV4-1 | CASSQASATGELFF | TGCGCCAGCAGCCAAGCCTCAGCCACCGGGGAGCTGTTTTTT
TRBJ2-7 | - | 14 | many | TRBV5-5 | CASIPSTGRDEQYF | TGTGCCAGCATCCCGAGCACAGGGAGGGACGAGCAGTACTTC
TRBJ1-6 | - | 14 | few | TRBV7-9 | CASSLAVGGSPLHF | TGTGCCAGCAGCTTAGCTGTGGGGGGTTCACCCCTCCACTTT
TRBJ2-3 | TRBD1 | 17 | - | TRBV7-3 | CASSPTRRDRAADTQYF | TGTGCCAGCAGCCCCACCCGCCGGGACAGGGCTGCAGATACGCAGTATTTT
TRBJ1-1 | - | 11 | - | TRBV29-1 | CSVVTASEAFF | TGCAGCGTTGTTACAGCCTCTGAAGCTTTCTTT
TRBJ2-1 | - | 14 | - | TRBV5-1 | CASTHPEPHNEQFF | TGCGCCAGCACCCACCCAGAGCCCCACAATGAGCAGTTCTTC
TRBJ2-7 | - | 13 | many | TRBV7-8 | CASSLVVFYEQYF | TGTGCCAGCAGCTTAGTCGTCTTCTACGAGCAGTACTTC
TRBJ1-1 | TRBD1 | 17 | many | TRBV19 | CASHSTGSFSWNTEAFF | TGTGCCAGCCATTCGACAGGGAGTTTCTCTTGGAACACTGAAGCTTTCTTT
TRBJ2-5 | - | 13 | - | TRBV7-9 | CASEGANQETQYF | TGTGCCAGCGAAGGAGCGAACCAAGAGACCCAGTACTTC
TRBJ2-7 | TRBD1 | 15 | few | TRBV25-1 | CASSEGTGVIHEQYF | TGTGCCAGCAGTGAAGGGACAGGGGTCATCCACGAGCAGTACTTC
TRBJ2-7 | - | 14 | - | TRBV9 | CASSVSPGEYEQYF | TGTGCCAGCAGCGTAAGTCCAGGGGAATACGAGCAGTACTTC
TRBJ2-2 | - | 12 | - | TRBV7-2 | CASSLLYGELFF | TGTGCCAGCAGCCTTCTTTACGGGGAGCTGTTTTTT
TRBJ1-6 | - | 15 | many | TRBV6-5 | CASNRRSSYNSPLHF | TGTGCCAGCAATAGACGGAGCTCCTATAATTCACCCCTCCACTTT
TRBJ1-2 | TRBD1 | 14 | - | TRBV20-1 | CSAYLDRVMDGYTF | TGCAGTGCGTACCTTGACAGGGTTATGGATGGCTACACCTTC
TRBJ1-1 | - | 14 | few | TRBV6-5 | CASSYSEGSAEAFF | TGTGCCAGCAGTTACTCTGAGGGCAGCGCTGAAGCTTTCTTT
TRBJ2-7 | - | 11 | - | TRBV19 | CASGEDYEQYF | TGTGCCAGTGGTGAGGACTACGAGCAGTACTTC
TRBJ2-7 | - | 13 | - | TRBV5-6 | CASSAPGHYEQYF | TGTGCCAGCAGCGCCCCGGGACACTACGAGCAGTACTTC
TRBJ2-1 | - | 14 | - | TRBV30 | CAWSAGASYNEQFF | TGTGCCTGGAGTGCGGGGGCCTCCTACAATGAGCAGTTCTTC
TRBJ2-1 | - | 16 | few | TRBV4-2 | CASSQDDGSSYNEQFF | TGTGCCAGCAGCCAAGATGACGGGAGCTCCTACAATGAGCAGTTCTTC
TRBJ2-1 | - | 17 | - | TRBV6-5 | CASSTTVTNGPPNEQFF | TGTGCCAGCAGTACGACAGTGACTAACGGTCCCCCTAATGAGCAGTTCTTC
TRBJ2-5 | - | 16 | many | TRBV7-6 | CASSLASGLAQRTQYF | TGTGCCAGCAGCTTAGCGTCCGGACTCGCCCAGCGCACCCAGTACTTC
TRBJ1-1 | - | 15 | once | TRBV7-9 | CASSLGTNRDTGAFF | TGTGCCAGCAGCTTAGGTACTAACCGGGACACTGGAGCATTCTTT
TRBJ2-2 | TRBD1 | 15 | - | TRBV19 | CASSILQGDTGELFF | TGTGCCAGTAGTATTCTGCAGGGGGACACCGGGGAGCTGTTTTTT
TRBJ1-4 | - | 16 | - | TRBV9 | CASGDGTQGTNEKLFF | TGTGCCAGCGGCGATGGGACTCAGGGGACTAATGAAAAACTGTTTTTT